Below are 15 T cell receptor beta chains sequenced from a single sample in a study of cytomegalovirus exposure and HLA in healthy donors (dated by TCRdb to about 2017). The method behind the library was the immunoSEQ multiplex PCR assay. A mixture of 60 forward primers for TCR Vbeta segments and 13 reverse primers for TCR Jbeta segments was used in the multiplex PCR. As stored in TCRdb, this immuneACCESS dataset retains in-frame rearrangements with V and J assigned. A fraction of the clones does not appear; measured against another copy, unresolved V genes explain less than half of the discrepancy, and the remainder lacks a known reason. The sample's records list approximately 130,000 clones. The top ten hold 1.5% to 2% of the sample. Sequencing input: PBMCs. The receptors stem from a woman between 55 and 75 years old in good health and CMV-seronegative.

CDR3 residues: CASSHLQDNSPLHF. In DNA form, the CDR3 reads TGTGCCAGCAGTCATCTGCAGGATAATTCACCCCTCCACTTT. The V and J genes are TRBV25-1 and TRBJ1-6; D is undetermined. The CDR3 spans 14 residues. Germline V gives CDR1 MGHDK, CDR2 SYGVNS. V dropped 5 bases and J dropped 5 bases, with 10 bases sitting between them.

The chain couples TRBV5-1 to TRBJ2-7, with D possibly TRBD2 on 6 matching bases. The CDR3 consists of 16 residues. From germline, CDR1 is SGHRS and CDR2 YFSETQ. Trimming shortened V by 0 bases and J by 6 bases, and 19 bases separated the two germline ends. The CDR3 DNA sequence: TGCGCCAGCAGCTTGGACGGGGACTGGACGTCTAGCGAGCAGTACTTC. Translated, it gives CASSLDGDWTSSEQYF.

The rearrangement links TRBV6-1 to TRBJ1-5; D gene unclear. The CDR3 covers 13 residues. Trimming cost V 3 bases and J 2 bases, with 5 bases left between them. Germline V gene lookup returns CDR1 MNHNS and CDR2 SASEGT. This CDR3 reads CASSDTGNQPQHF. DNA of the CDR3: TGTGCCAGCAGTGACACGGGCAATCAGCCCCAGCATTTT.

CDR3 sequence reads: CASSLEPLLARGETQYF. The CDR3 DNA reads TGTGCCAGCAGCTTAGAGCCCCTACTAGCGAGGGGGGAGACCCAGTACTTC. The V call is TRBV7-9, the J call TRBJ2-5, with D perhaps TRBD2 (7 bases). The CDR3 covers 17 residues. V was clipped by 1 base and J by 5 bases, with 20 bases between them. The germline V gene has CDR1 SEHNR and CDR2 FQNEAQ (reference sequence).

This sequence joins TRBV20-1 and TRBJ2-5, with D possibly being TRBD2 (5 bases). Germline V gives CDR1 DFQATT, CDR2 SNEGSKA (reference sequence). CDR3 length: 11 residues. Deletions cut 6 bases from V and 7 bases from J, with 12 bases between. The DNA of the CDR3 is TGCAGTGCGAGCGTGGCGGGGACCCAGTACTTC. It is translated as CSASVAGTQYF.

V is TRBV6-5 and J is TRBJ1-6; 8 bases fit TRBD1. Germline loops: CDR1 MNHEY, CDR2 SVGAGI. The CDR3 has 13 residues. The V and J ends lost 7 bases and 9 bases, in that order; junction bases with no gene match: 5. The CDR3 DNA follows: TGTGCCAGCACAGGGGGCGCCGTTTCACCCCTCCACTTT. Its translation is CASTGGAVSPLHF.

V gene TRBV10-3 combines with J gene TRBJ2-5, with 7 positions matching TRBD1. CDR3 size: 13 residues. Germline CDR1 reads ENHRY; CDR2 reads SYGVKD. After removal of 10 bases from V and 2 bases from J, the junction contained 7 bases not matched to a gene. The CDR3 DNA follows: TGTGCCACCGGGGACAGCCTTCAAGAGACCCAGTACTTC. Residues: CATGDSLQETQYF.

The chain recombines TRBV5-1 with TRBJ2-1, with TRBD2 matching over 8 bases. This CDR3 has 16 residues. The J segment lost 2 bases and the V segment lost 4 bases, leaving 8 bases of the junction unmatched. The germline CDR1 and CDR2 sequences are SGHRS and YFSETQ. This CDR3 reads CASSPALSGTYNEQFF. DNA of the CDR3: TGCGCCAGCAGCCCGGCCCTTAGCGGGACCTACAATGAGCAGTTCTTC.

V and J are TRBV7-6 and TRBJ2-5; TRBD1 might be the D (5 bases). The CDR3 is 13 residues long. The germline gives CDR1 SGHVS, CDR2 FNYEAQ. The V end was cut by 5 bases, the J end by 5 bases, with 12 bases between. CDR3 residues: CASSPTAGETQYF. The CDR3 nucleotides read TGTGCCAGCAGCCCCACAGCAGGGGAGACCCAGTACTTC.

V and J are TRBV21-1 and TRBJ1-5; the table's D call TRBD1 went unverified against the DNA. TRBV21-1 is a pseudogene. The CDR3 contains 14 residues. The CDR3 spells CASSKDRVNQPQHF. The CDR3 nucleotides are TGTGCCAGCAGCAAGGACAGGGTAAATCAGCCCCAGCATTTT.

This sequence joins TRBV29-1 and TRBJ1-1, with D uncertain. Germline V gene sequence: CDR1 SQVTM, CDR2 ANQGSEA. The CDR3 extends over 12 amino acids. Trimming took off 7 bases at V and 2 bases at J, with 11 bases between the two ends. The CDR3 loop is CSGRFGNTEAFF. As DNA, the CDR3 is TGCAGCGGCAGATTTGGTAACACTGAAGCTTTCTTT. Full variable domain (remainder filled in from reference TRBV29-1 and TRBJ1-1): SAVISQKPSRDICQRGTSLTIQCQVDSQVTMMFWYRQQPGQSLTLIATANQGSEATYESGFVIDKFPISRPNLTFSTLTVSNMSPEDSSIYLCSGRFGNTEAFFGQGTRLTVV.

V usage is TRBV6-5 and J usage is TRBJ2-7; TRBD1 aligns across 8 bases. The CDR3 loop spans 13 amino acids. Germline-derived CDR1 and CDR2 are MNHEY and SVGAGI. V trimming: 6 bases; J trimming: 5 bases; junction bases outside the gene matches: 6. CDR3 DNA: TGTGCCAGCAGCCGACAGGGGACCCACGAGCAGTACTTC. Residues: CASSRQGTHEQYF.

The chain joins TRBV4-1 to TRBJ2-5, with 7 bases lining up with TRBD2. Germline CDR1 MGHRA, CDR2 YSYEKL. The CDR3 is 15 amino acids. Germline trimming cut 4 bases from V and 4 bases from J; bases unmatched to any gene: 9. CDR3 in amino acids: CASSLALGGGETQYF. The CDR3, as DNA: TGCGCCAGCAGCCTCGCTCTGGGGGGGGGAGAGACCCAGTACTTC.

The V and J genes are TRBV28 and TRBJ2-5; maybe TRBD1 (5 bases). CDR1 is MDHEN, CDR2 SYDVKM, per germline. The CDR3 covers 17 residues. The V end lost 6 bases, the J end lost 1 base, and 21 bases lay between the germline ends. In DNA, the CDR3 is TGTGCCAGCAGCCCATCCCGACAGAGCCGCGCCCAAGAGACCCAGTACTTC. Translation gives CASSPSRQSRAQETQYF. The full variable domain, completed using reference TRBV28 and TRBJ2-5, is DVKVTQSSRYLVKRTGEKVFLECVQDMDHENMFWYRQDPGLGLRLIYFSYDVKMKEKGDIPEGYSVSREKKERFSLILESASTNQTSMYLCASSPSRQSRAQETQYFGPGTRLLVL.

The chain combines TRBV5-1 with TRBJ2-2; D is possibly TRBD2 (5 bases). V lost 5 bases, J lost 6 bases, and 17 bases lay in between. Germline V gene sequence: CDR1 SGHRS, CDR2 YFSETQ. The CDR3 contains 15 residues. CDR3 in amino acids: CASSIAWERAGELFF. Here the CDR3 DNA reads TGCGCCAGCAGTATAGCGTGGGAGAGAGCCGGGGAGCTGTTTTTT.